Below, 21 T cell receptor beta chains from the same sample are listed, as sequenced in a study of shared clonotypes between healthy human individuals. CD45RO negativity and positive selection for CCR7 defined naive CD8 cells, a population that excluded terminally differentiated effector memory CD45RA+ cells. Assay used: immunoSEQ multiplex PCR; TCRdb lists only in-frame clones, some missing. The data hold around 2.1 million clones, with 93% observed a single time. The sequenced sample consisted of naive CD8+ T cells from PBMCs. These receptors were taken from a man between 18 and 29 years old in good health. Some clones in this sample may be carry-over from other donors' samples.

This clone was seen once. The chain carries TRBV19 and TRBJ2-1; 12 bases are shared with TRBD2. The germline CDR1 and CDR2 sequences are LNHDA and SQIVND (reference sequence). Unmatched junction bases numbered 4, after V lost 1 base and J lost 0 bases. The CDR3 is 18 residues long. In nucleotides, the CDR3 is TGTGCCAGTAGTATAGCTACTAGCGGGGGGAGCTCCTACAATGAGCAGTTCTTC. Residues: CASSIATSGGSSYNEQFF.

This chain links TRBV27 with TRBJ1-2; 8 bases agree with TRBD1. V lost 5 bases and J lost 3; bases outside the gene matches: 8. From germline, CDR1 is MNHEY and CDR2 SMNVEV (reference sequence). The CDR3 consists of 15 residues. CDR3: CASSVTSGGHYGYTF. The CDR3 region has the DNA TGTGCCAGCAGTGTTACCTCAGGGGGCCACTATGGCTACACCTTC.

The chain uses TRBV7-9 and TRBJ2-3; unclear D gene. Germline V gene sequence: CDR1 SEHNR, CDR2 FQNEAQ (reference sequence). The CDR3 length is 13 residues. Trimming removed 0 bases at V and 2 bases at J, with 3 bases between. CDR3 sequence: CASSLANTDTQYF. The CDR3 DNA reads as TGTGCCAGCAGCTTAGCGAACACAGATACGCAGTATTTT.

This clone has a handful of counts. The CDR3 loop reads CASGGRYEQYF. In DNA, the CDR3 is TGTGCCTCCGGGGGGAGATACGAGCAGTACTTC. The chain carries TRBV2 and TRBJ2-7; 7 nucleotides agree with TRBD2. J was trimmed by 4 bases and V by 11 bases; bases with no gene match: 5. There are 11 residues in the CDR3. Germline V CDR1 and CDR2: SNHLY, FYNNEI.

This rearrangement joins TRBV7-9 to TRBJ1-1; the D is unclear. The germline gives CDR1 SEHNR, CDR2 FQNEAQ (reference sequence). The CDR3 has 13 amino acids. Trimming left V 6 bases short and J 0 bases short, with 8 bases between. CDR3 DNA: TGTGCCAGCAGAGGCGATATGAACACTGAAGCTTTCTTT. Translating it yields CASRGDMNTEAFF.

This rearrangement joins TRBV10-2 to TRBJ2-1; D gene uncertain. CDR3 length equals 15 residues. V lost 3 bases and J 5 bases, leaving 14 bases between the germline ends. The germline V gene encodes CDR1 WSHSY and CDR2 SAAADI. CDR3 in DNA: TGCGCCAGCAGTGAACAGCCACCCCTGAACAATGAGCAGTTCTTC. It is translated as CASSEQPPLNNEQFF.

The chain joins TRBV6-5 to TRBJ2-7, with 10 bases matching TRBD1. CDR3 length: 14 amino acids. Trimming at V came to 4 bases and at J to 7 bases, leaving 7 bases not matched to a gene. Germline assignment: CDR1 MNHEY and CDR2 SVGAGI. The CDR3 DNA reads as TGTGCCAGCAGTTCCACGACAGGGGGCGTAGAGCAGTACTTC. This translates into CASSSTTGGVEQYF.

V is TRBV13 and J is TRBJ2-3, with 7 nucleotides matching TRBD2. The CDR3 is 16 amino acids. Germline V gene data show CDR1 as PRHDT and CDR2 as FYEKMQ (reference sequence). V trimming: 4 bases; J trimming: 5 bases; junction bases outside the gene matches: 12. The CDR3 is CASSSQAVSGGDTQYF. The DNA for the CDR3 is TGTGCCAGCAGCTCCCAAGCGGTCTCGGGAGGAGATACGCAGTATTTT.

The chain combines TRBV9 with TRBJ2-7, with a possible D match to TRBD2 (6 bases). The V and J ends lost 0 bases and 2 bases respectively, with 12 bases between them. CDR3 size: 15 residues. The V gene's germline CDR1 is SGDLS and CDR2 YYNGEE. The CDR3 protein is CASSVGIADTYEQYF. DNA for the CDR3: TGTGCCAGCAGCGTAGGAATAGCGGATACCTACGAGCAGTACTTC.

The J gene is TRBJ2-7, the V gene TRBV5-5, with D maybe TRBD1 (5 bases). Trimming removed 1 base from V and 2 bases from J, with 13 bases in between. The CDR3 totals 15 residues. CDR1 is SGHKS and CDR2 is YYEKEE in the germline V gene (reference sequence). The CDR3 loop reads CASSLTRDTPYEQYF. The CDR3 bases are TGTGCCAGCAGCTTGACCAGGGATACTCCCTACGAGCAGTACTTC.

The rearrangement links TRBV7-9 to TRBJ1-4, with D unclear. The V gene's germline CDR1 is SEHNR and CDR2 FQNEAQ (reference sequence). V was clipped by 5 bases and J by 3 bases, with 16 bases between them. The CDR3 loop spans 16 amino acids. CDR3 sequence: CASSQQFLGANEKLFF. The CDR3 DNA is TGTGCCAGCAGCCAACAATTTTTGGGTGCTAATGAAAAACTGTTTTTT.

This chain links TRBV7-7 with TRBJ2-1, with D tentatively TRBD2 (6 bases). This CDR3 spans 16 amino acids. CDR1 is SSHAT and CDR2 is FNYEAQ in the germline V gene (reference sequence). V lost 5 bases, J lost 4 bases, and 18 bases lay in between. DNA for the CDR3: TGTGCCAGCAGCCCTCGGGGGAGAGATAGATACAATGAGCAGTTCTTC. Protein sequence: CASSPRGRDRYNEQFF. Using reference TRBV7-7 and TRBJ2-1 for the parts outside the CDR3, the full variable domain is GAGVSQSPRYKVTKRGQDVTLRCDPISSHATLYWYQQALGQGPEFLTYFNYEAQPDKSGLPSDRFSAERPEGSISTLTIQRTEQRDSAMYRCASSPRGRDRYNEQFFGPGTRLTVL.

J is TRBJ2-7 and V is TRBV18; D not resolved. The CDR3 covers 12 residues. Trimming shortened V by 2 bases and J by 3 bases, and 5 bases separated the two germline ends. The germline V gene encodes CDR1 KGHSH and CDR2 LQKENI. CDR3 sequence: CASSPNGYEQYF. In DNA, the CDR3 is TGTGCCAGCTCACCAAACGGCTACGAGCAGTACTTC.

V and J are TRBV27 and TRBJ2-7; tentative D call: TRBD1 (7 bases). The germline V and J ends were trimmed by 3 bases and 2 bases, with 14 bases remaining between them. From germline, CDR1 is MNHEY and CDR2 SMNVEV (reference sequence). This CDR3 is 15 amino acids long. DNA for the CDR3: TGTGCCAGCAGTTTTCTCCAGGGGGGTCCCTACGAGCAGTACTTC. Translated, it gives CASSFLQGGPYEQYF.

V usage is TRBV5-6 and J usage is TRBJ2-2, with D perhaps TRBD2 (6 bases). V gave up 3 bases and J gave up 3 bases, with 9 bases separating them. This CDR3 is 14 amino acids long. Germline CDR1 SGHDT, CDR2 YYEEEE. The CDR3 nucleotides are TGTGCCAGCAGCTCGGGACTCTACACCGGGGAGCTGTTTTTT. It encodes CASSSGLYTGELFF.

A single count supports this clone. The chain joins TRBV7-9 to TRBJ2-5; a possible D gene is TRBD2 (6 bases). Per the germline V gene, CDR1 is SEHNR and CDR2 is FQNEAQ (reference sequence). CDR3 length: 15 amino acids. V lost 1 base and J lost 4, with 13 bases in between. The CDR3 DNA reads TGTGCCAGCAGCTTAGTGGGTAGGAGGGGAGAGACCCAGTACTTC. It specifies CASSLVGRRGETQYF.

This clone is a singleton in its sample. The chain links TRBV2 to TRBJ1-4; no reliable D call. CDR1 SNHLY and CDR2 FYNNEI come from the germline V gene. Trimming stripped 3 bases from V and 4 bases from J, with 12 bases between. This CDR3 has 15 residues. The CDR3, as DNA: TGTGCCAGCAGTGATTTTGACGGAGATAATGAAAAACTGTTTTTT. It translates to CASSDFDGDNEKLFF. Complete variable domain (other parts from reference TRBV2 and TRBJ1-4): EPEVTQTPSHQVTQMGQEVILRCVPISNHLYFYWYRQILGQKVEFLVSFYNNEISEKSEIFDDQFSVERPDGSNFTLKIRSTKLEDSAMYFCASSDFDGDNEKLFFGSGTQLSVL.

Only one count was recorded for this clone. The CDR3 DNA reads TGTGCCTGGAGTGTACTTGGGCTACCCTACAATGAGCAGTTCTTC. Its translation is CAWSVLGLPYNEQFF. The rearrangement joins TRBV30 to TRBJ2-1; no definite D call. V lost 0 bases and J 2 bases, leaving 11 bases between the germline ends. From germline, CDR1 is GTSNPN and CDR2 SVGIG (reference sequence). The CDR3 is 15 residues long.

This chain connects TRBV27 to TRBJ1-1; TRBD1 is a possible D gene (5 bases). The CDR3 totals 17 residues. V lost 0 bases and J 1 base, leaving 15 bases between the germline ends. The germline CDR1 and CDR2 sequences are MNHEY and SMNVEV (reference sequence). CDR3 sequence reads: CASSLSRWQGTNTEAFF. In nucleotides, the CDR3 is TGTGCCAGCAGTTTATCGAGGTGGCAGGGCACGAACACTGAAGCTTTCTTT.

This clone was seen only once. The genes are TRBV11-3 and TRBJ2-3; TRBD2 agrees at 11 bases. Trimming took 5 bases from V and 4 from J; bases not matched to a gene: 8. CDR1 and CDR2 (germline): SGHNT, YENEEA. The CDR3 loop spans 16 amino acids. The CDR3 DNA reads as TGTGCCAGCAGCCGACAACTAGCGGGAGAAGCAGATACGCAGTATTTT. It codes for CASSRQLAGEADTQYF. Full variable domain (outside the CDR3, taken from reference TRBV11-3 and TRBJ2-3): EAGVVQSPRYKIIEKKQPVAFWCNPISGHNTLYWYLQNLGQGPELLIRYENEEAVDDSQLPKDRFSAERLKGVDSTLKIQPAELGDSAVYLCASSRQLAGEADTQYFGPGTRLTVL.

V and J are TRBV7-3 and TRBJ1-1, with D maybe TRBD1 (5 bases). The CDR3 contains 14 residues. CDR1 is SGHTA, CDR2 FQGTGA, per germline. V lost 5 bases and J lost 4, with 14 bases in between. The CDR3 loop is CASSPIAGGTEAFF. DNA of the CDR3: TGTGCCAGCAGCCCCATTGCGGGGGGCACTGAAGCTTTCTTT. The variable domain in full, with the rest retrieved from reference TRBV7-3 and TRBJ1-1, is GAGVSQTPSNKVTEKGKYVELRCDPISGHTALYWYRQSLGQGPEFLIYFQGTGAADDSGLPNDRFFAVRPEGSVSTLKIQRTERGDSAVYLCASSPIAGGTEAFFGQGTRLTVV.